The clone carrying this T cell receptor beta chain was picked up many times. Orbital computed tomography, thyroid ultrasound, serum thyroxine and TRAb, and clinical symptoms together informed the diagnoses. The data belong to a study of T cells in Graves' hyperthyroidism and ophthalmopathy. Template material for amplifying TCR beta CDR3 regions consisted of RNA transcripts. HTBI primers were employed in a first-round RT-PCR of the TCR CDR3. TCRdb itself ran the multiplex PCR reads through MiXCR, one entry per CDR3 protein. The sample holds about 400,000 distinct CDR3 sequences, around 14% seen once. CDR3 size: 16 residues. With V trimmed by 3 bases and J by 4 bases, 9 bases remained unmatched. From germline, CDR1 is MDHEN and CDR2 SYDVKM.

This chain connects TRBV28 to TRBJ2-1; 7 nucleotides match TRBD2. Material for sequencing was blood. This receptor was identified in a woman between 18 and 29 years old with Graves' hyperthyroidism. CDR3 loop: CASSLGLSPDYNEQFF. For the CDR3, the DNA is TGTGCCAGCAGTTTGGGACTATCCCCCGATTACAATGAGCAGTTCTTC.